Each of the 4 T cell receptor beta chains below was sequenced from the same sample in a study of identical twins. A single record per CDR3 protein comes from TCRdb applying MiXCR to the 5' RACE reads. The repertoire holds roughly 710,000 distinct CDR3 sequences, with around 6.1% as singletons. The specimen was naive T cells sorted from blood. All receptors derive from a man younger than 35 in good health.

This clonotype was counted a few times. The chain combines TRBV27 with TRBJ2-7, with 15 bases matching TRBD2. This CDR3 is 20 amino acids long. CDR1 and CDR2 from the germline V gene are MNHEY and SMNVEV (reference sequence). V gave up 4 bases and J gave up 2 bases; unmatched junction bases: 15. CDR3 coding DNA: TGTGCCAGCAGTTGCCCCCCCGGGACTAGCGGGAGGATTCTCACCTACGAGCAGTACGTC. As protein: CASSCPPGTSGRILTYEQYV.

This clonotype came up a few times. The chain recombines TRBV19 with TRBJ2-7; a weak D match, TRBD2 (6 bases). The V gene's germline CDR1 is LNHDA and CDR2 SQIVND (reference sequence). CDR3 size: 13 residues. V lost 3 bases to trimming and J lost 4 bases, with 10 bases between them. The CDR3 loop reads CASSITGSYEQYF. CDR3 sequence (DNA): TGTGCCAGTAGTATCACCGGGAGTTACGAGCAGTACTTC.

This clonotype has only a few counts. The rearrangement links TRBV4-3 to TRBJ2-1; D remains ambiguous. Trimming took 1 base from V and 7 from J, leaving 8 bases between them. The CDR3 covers 13 residues. The germline CDR1 and CDR2 sequences are LGHNA and YSLEER. CDR3 bases: TGCGCCAGCAGCCAAGTGGTCGGAAATGAGCAGTTCTTC. It is translated as CASSQVVGNEQFF.

This clonotype was detected only a few times. V usage is TRBV7-2 and J usage is TRBJ2-1; D possibly matches TRBD1 or TRBD2 (5 bases each). V gave up 5 bases and J gave up 6 bases, with 23 bases separating them. Germline CDR1 is SGHTA and CDR2 is FQGNSA. The CDR3 contains 17 residues. CDR3: CASSIGFRGNRGNEQFF. The CDR3 DNA follows: TGTGCCAGCAGCATAGGGTTTAGGGGAAACCGGGGCAATGAGCAGTTCTTC.